Below, 3 T cell receptor beta chains from the same sample are listed, as sequenced in a study of blood T cell repertoires in COVID-19. The repertoire was sequenced with immunoSEQ multiplex PCR; TCRdb's copy has only in-frame clones and lacks some. The sample has some 110,000 clones, around 90% seen once. Sequencing was performed on peripheral blood. The receptors shown here come from a man aged 50-59 years with COVID-19, enrolled during active disease.

The chain uses TRBV27 and TRBJ1-1; 7 bases map to TRBD1. Per germline, CDR1 MNHEY and CDR2 SMNVEV (reference sequence). This CDR3 comprises 16 residues. V shed 3 bases and J 0 bases; nucleotides not matched to a gene: 7. CDR3 in amino acids: CASSFGQDNMNTEAFF. The DNA of the CDR3 is TGTGCCAGCAGTTTTGGACAGGACAACATGAACACTGAAGCTTTCTTT.

This clone has only one observation. The chain recombines TRBV30 with TRBJ2-2, with D perhaps matching TRBD2 (6 bases). This CDR3 comprises 14 residues. In germline, CDR1 is GTSNPN, CDR2 SVGIG (reference sequence). V lost 3 bases and J 8 bases, leaving 16 bases between the germline ends. This CDR3 reads CAWRPSGAGGELFF. In DNA, the CDR3 is TGTGCCTGGAGACCCAGTGGGGCGGGAGGGGAGCTGTTTTTT. Filled out from reference TRBV30 and TRBJ2-2, the complete variable domain reads SQTIHQWPATLVQPVGSPLSLECTVEGTSNPNLYWYRQAAGRGLQLLFYSVGIGQISSEVPQNLSASRPQDRQFILSSKKLLLSDSGFYLCAWRPSGAGGELFFGEGSRLTVL.

This clone was counted a few times. V and J are TRBV19 and TRBJ2-1; 11 bases line up with TRBD2. The CDR3 has 16 residues. The V and J ends lost 5 bases and 9 bases, in that order; junction bases with no gene match: 12. Per germline, CDR1 LNHDA and CDR2 SQIVND (reference sequence). The CDR3 spells CASSFDGTSGELEQFF. The CDR3 nucleotides read TGTGCCAGTAGTTTCGACGGGACTAGCGGAGAGCTTGAGCAGTTCTTC.